These T cell receptor beta chains were read from a single sample in a study of cytomegalovirus exposure and HLA in healthy donors. TCRdb's copy holds only in-frame clones and misses some; the assay was immunoSEQ multiplex PCR. Its clone listing holds roughly 100,000 clones. The sample was PBMCs. The source of these receptors is a man in his forties in good health and CMV-seronegative. CDR3s include the opening cysteine and the closing phenylalanine or tryptophan.

CDR3: CASSSTGSANNQPQHF
J: TRBJ1-5
V: TRBV10-2

CDR3: CASSERTGTAELCFF
J: TRBJ2-1
V: TRBV25-1

CDR3: CASSLEGTGYGYTF
J: TRBJ1-2
V: TRBV5-1

CDR3: CASSQVSGYGYTF
J: TRBJ1-2
V: TRBV4-1

CDR3: CASSFSAMKETQYF
J: TRBJ2-5
V: TRBV7-9

CDR3: CASSLAPPGLVVGLYEQYF
J: TRBJ2-7
V: TRBV7-9

CDR3: CATSSSGDSYEQYF
J: TRBJ2-7
V: TRBV15

CDR3: CASSTGQGPANTGELFF
J: TRBJ2-2
V: TRBV7-7

CDR3: CASSKGDRGPYEQYF
J: TRBJ2-7
V: TRBV21-1

CDR3: CASRGQDRDFFADTQYF
J: TRBJ2-3
V: TRBV2